The subject of this entry is one T cell receptor (beta chain). Per the original methods: Reference gene primer amplification gave nucleated cell count estimates. Clones were read by immunoSEQ multiplex PCR, and TCRdb kept only the in-frame ones, dropping some. V and J calls and clone size follow that table, whereas D and trimming were derived from the DNA. The data hold some 100,000 clones, with roughly 90% observed a single time. This sample is drawn from a study of blood T cell repertoires in COVID-19. The wider study: Material from acute and convalescent COVID-19 was sourced from the United States, Italy and Spain. T cells, B-cell-depleted T cells, or PBMCs supplied cDNA or gDNA.

The CDR3 length is 13 residues. V lost 2 bases to trimming and J lost 7 bases, with 9 bases between them. CDR1 is MDHEN and CDR2 is SYDVKM in the germline V gene. This sequence was found in a woman in her fifties or sixties with acute or convalescent COVID-19. Sequencing was performed on peripheral blood. The chain recombines TRBV28 with TRBJ1-5; D unclear. CDR3 bases: TGTGCCAGCAGTTTACGGGGTGGCCAGCCCCAGCATTTT. This encodes CASSLRGGQPQHF. Full variable domain (outside the CDR3, taken from reference TRBV28 and TRBJ1-5): DVKVTQSSRYLVKRTGEKVFLECVQDMDHENMFWYRQDPGLGLRLIYFSYDVKMKEKGDIPEGYSVSREKKERFSLILESASTNQTSMYLCASSLRGGQPQHFGDGTRLSIL.